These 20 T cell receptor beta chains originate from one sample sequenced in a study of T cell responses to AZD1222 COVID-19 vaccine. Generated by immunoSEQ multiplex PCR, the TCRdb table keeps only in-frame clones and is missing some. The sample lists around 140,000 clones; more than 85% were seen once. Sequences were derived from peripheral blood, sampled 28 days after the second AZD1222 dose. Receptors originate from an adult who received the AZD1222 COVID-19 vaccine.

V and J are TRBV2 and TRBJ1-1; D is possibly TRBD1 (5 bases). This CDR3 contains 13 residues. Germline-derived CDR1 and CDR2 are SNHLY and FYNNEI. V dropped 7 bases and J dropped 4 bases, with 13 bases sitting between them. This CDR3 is CASTGLQTTEAFF. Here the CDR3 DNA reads TGTGCCAGCACGGGACTTCAAACCACTGAAGCTTTCTTT.

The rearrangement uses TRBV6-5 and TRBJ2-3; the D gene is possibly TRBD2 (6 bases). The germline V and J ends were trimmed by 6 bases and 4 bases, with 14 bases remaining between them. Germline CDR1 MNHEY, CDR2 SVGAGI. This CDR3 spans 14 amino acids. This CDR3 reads CASRRGGVPDTQYF. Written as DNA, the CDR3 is TGTGCCAGCAGGAGGGGAGGAGTACCAGATACGCAGTATTTT.

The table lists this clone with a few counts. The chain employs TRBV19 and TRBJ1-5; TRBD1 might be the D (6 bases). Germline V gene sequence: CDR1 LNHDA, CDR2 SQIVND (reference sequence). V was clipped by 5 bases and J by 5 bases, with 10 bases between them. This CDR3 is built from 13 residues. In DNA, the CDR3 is TGTGCCAGTAGTCAGGGGCTAGATCAGCCCCAGCATTTT. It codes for CASSQGLDQPQHF.

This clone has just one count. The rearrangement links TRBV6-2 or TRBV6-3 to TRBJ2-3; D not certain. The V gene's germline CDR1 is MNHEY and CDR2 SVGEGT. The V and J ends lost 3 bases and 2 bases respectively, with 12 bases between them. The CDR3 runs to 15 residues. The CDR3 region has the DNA TGTGCCAGCAGTTATATGAGGCACTTCACAGATACGCAGTATTTT. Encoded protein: CASSYMRHFTDTQYF.

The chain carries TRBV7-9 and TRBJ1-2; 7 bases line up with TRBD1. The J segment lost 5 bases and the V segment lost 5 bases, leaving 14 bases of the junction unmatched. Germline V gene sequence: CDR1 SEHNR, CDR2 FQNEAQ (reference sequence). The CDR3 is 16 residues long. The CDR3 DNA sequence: TGTGCCAGCAGCGGATCCCGGGACAGACCACCTTATGGCTACACCTTC. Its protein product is CASSGSRDRPPYGYTF.

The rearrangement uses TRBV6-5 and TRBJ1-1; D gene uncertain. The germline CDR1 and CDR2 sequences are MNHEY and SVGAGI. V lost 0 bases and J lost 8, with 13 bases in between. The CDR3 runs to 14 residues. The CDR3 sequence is CASSYSARVGEAFF. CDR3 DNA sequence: TGTGCCAGCAGTTACTCAGCCCGGGTCGGGGAAGCTTTCTTT.

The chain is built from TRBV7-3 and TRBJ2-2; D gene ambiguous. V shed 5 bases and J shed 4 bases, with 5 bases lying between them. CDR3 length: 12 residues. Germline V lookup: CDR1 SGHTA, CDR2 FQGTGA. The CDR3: CASSLGTGELFF. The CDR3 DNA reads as TGTGCCAGCAGCCTGGGCACCGGGGAGCTGTTTTTT.

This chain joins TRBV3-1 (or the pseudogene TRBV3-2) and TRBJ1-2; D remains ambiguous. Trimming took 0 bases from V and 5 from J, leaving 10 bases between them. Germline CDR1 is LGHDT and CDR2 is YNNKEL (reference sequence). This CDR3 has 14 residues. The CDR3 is CASSQDLSGYGYTF. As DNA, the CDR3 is TGTGCCAGCAGCCAAGATCTTAGTGGGTATGGCTACACCTTC.

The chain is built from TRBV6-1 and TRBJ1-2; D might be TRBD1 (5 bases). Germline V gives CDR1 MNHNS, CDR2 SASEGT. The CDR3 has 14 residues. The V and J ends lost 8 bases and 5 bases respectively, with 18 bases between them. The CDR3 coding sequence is TGTGCCAGCCTTCCCTCGGGACGGATTTATGGCTACACCTTC. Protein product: CASLPSGRIYGYTF.

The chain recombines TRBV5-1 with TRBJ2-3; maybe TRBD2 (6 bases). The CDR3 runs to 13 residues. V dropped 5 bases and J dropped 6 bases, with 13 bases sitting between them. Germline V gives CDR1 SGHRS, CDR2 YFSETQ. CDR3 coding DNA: TGCGCCAGCAGGGCGGAGGGGCTGGATACGCAGTATTTT. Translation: CASRAEGLDTQYF. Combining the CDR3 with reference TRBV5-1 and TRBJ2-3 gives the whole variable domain KAGVTQTPRYLIKTRGQQVTLSCSPISGHRSVSWYQQTPGQGLQFLFEYFSETQRNKGNFPGRFSGRQFSNSRSEMNVSTLELGDSALYLCASRAEGLDTQYFGPGTRLTVL.

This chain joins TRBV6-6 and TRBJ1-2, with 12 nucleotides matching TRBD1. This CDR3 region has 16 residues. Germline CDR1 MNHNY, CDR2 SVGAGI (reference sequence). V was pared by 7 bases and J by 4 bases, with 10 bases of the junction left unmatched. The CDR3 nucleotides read TGTGCCAGCATAGGGCCGGGACAGGGGGCTTCCTATGGCTACACCTTC. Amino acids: CASIGPGQGASYGYTF.

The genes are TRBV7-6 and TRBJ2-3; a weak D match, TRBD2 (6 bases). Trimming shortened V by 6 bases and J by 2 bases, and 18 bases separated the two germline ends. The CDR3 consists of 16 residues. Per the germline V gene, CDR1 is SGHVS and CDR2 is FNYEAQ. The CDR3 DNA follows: TGTGCCAGCAGTGCCCTGGGAGGTCCCCTCACAGATACGCAGTATTTT. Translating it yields CASSALGGPLTDTQYF.

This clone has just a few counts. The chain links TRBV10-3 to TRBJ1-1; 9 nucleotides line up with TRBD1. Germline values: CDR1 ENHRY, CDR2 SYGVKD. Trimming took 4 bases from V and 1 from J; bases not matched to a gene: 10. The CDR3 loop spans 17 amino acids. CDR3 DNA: TGTGCCATCAGTGGAAAGACAGGGGGGAGGGCGAACACTGAAGCTTTCTTT. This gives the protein CAISGKTGGRANTEAFF.

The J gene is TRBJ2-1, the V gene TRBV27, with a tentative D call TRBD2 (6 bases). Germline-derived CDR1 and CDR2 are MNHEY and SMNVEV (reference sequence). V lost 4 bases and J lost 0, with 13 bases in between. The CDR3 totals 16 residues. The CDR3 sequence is CASSSPSGDSYNEQFF. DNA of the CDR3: TGTGCCAGCAGTTCACCTTCGGGAGACTCCTACAATGAGCAGTTCTTC.

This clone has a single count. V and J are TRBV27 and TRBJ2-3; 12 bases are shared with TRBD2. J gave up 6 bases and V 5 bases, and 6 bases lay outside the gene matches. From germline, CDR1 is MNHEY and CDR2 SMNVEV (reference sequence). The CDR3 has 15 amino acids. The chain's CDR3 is CASSALAGGPDTQYF. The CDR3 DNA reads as TGTGCCAGCAGTGCCCTAGCGGGAGGGCCCGATACGCAGTATTTT.

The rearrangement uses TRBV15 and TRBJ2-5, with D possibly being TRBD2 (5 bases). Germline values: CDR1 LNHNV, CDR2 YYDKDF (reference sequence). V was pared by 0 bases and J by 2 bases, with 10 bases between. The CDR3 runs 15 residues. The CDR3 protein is CATSRDPQRQETQYF. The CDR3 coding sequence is TGTGCCACCAGCAGAGATCCGCAGCGGCAAGAGACCCAGTACTTC. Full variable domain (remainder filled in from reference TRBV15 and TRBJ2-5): DAMVIQNPRYQVTQFGKPVTLSCSQTLNHNVMYWYQQKSSQAPKLLFHYYDKDFNNEADTPDNFQSRRPNTSFCFLDIRSPGLGDTAMYLCATSRDPQRQETQYFGPGTRLLVL.

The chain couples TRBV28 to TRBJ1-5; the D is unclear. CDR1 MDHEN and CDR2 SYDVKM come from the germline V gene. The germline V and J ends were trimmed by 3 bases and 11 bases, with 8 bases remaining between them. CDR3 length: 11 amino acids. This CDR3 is CASSFSHTQHF. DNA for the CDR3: TGTGCCAGCAGTTTCAGCCACACCCAGCATTTT.

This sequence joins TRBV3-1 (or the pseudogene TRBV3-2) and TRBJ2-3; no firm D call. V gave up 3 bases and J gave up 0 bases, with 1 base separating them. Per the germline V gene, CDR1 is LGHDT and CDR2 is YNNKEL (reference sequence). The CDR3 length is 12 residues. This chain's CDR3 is CASSQSTDTQYF. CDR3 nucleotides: TGTGCCAGCAGCCAGAGCACAGATACGCAGTATTTT.

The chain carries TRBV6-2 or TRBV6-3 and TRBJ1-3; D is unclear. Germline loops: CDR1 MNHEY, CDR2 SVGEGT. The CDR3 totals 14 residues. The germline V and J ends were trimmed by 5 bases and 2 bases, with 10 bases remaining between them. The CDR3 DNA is TGTGCCAGCAGTCCCCTCCGGGCTGGAAACACCATATATTTT. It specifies CASSPLRAGNTIYF.

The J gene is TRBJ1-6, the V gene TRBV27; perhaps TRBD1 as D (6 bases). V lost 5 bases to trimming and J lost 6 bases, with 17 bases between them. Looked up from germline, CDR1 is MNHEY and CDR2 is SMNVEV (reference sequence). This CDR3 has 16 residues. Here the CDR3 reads CASSQPTGLVNSPLHF. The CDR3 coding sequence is TGTGCCAGCAGTCAACCTACAGGGCTCGTTAATTCACCCCTCCACTTT.